These 22 T cell receptor beta chains were all obtained from the same sample, sequenced in a study of identical twins. TCRdb recomputed calls from the 5' RACE reads with MiXCR, one row per CDR3 protein. The profile shows 690,000 or so distinct CDR3 sequences, 5.5% to 7.5% of them singletons. Sequencing input: naive T cells sorted from blood. These receptors were collected from a man between 18 and 35 years old in good health.

This clonotype was counted at least ten times. CDR3 sequence: CSGSQWDNEQFF. Here the CDR3 DNA reads TGCAGCGGGTCTCAATGGGACAATGAGCAGTTCTTC. The J gene is TRBJ2-1, the V gene TRBV29-1; D gene ambiguous. Germline V gene sequence: CDR1 SQVTM, CDR2 ANQGSEA. Trimming took off 7 bases at V and 5 bases at J, with 12 bases between the two ends. The CDR3 is 12 amino acids.

This chain links TRBV3-1 with TRBJ1-1; 7 positions match TRBD1. The germline gives CDR1 LGHDT, CDR2 YNNKEL (reference sequence). The CDR3 has 15 residues. V was clipped by 3 bases and J by 1 base; unmatched bases: 5. The CDR3 DNA sequence: TGTGCCAGCAGCCACAGGGACAGACAGAACACTGAAGCTTTCTTT. Its protein product is CASSHRDRQNTEAFF.

In its sample, this clonotype was seen many times. The chain joins TRBV20-1 to TRBJ1-5; 10 bases fit TRBD1. The trim removed 3 bases at V and 1 base at J, leaving 3 bases unmatched. The CDR3 covers 15 residues. Germline CDR1 is DFQATT and CDR2 is SNEGSKA (reference sequence). The CDR3 DNA sequence: TGCAGTGCTAGCGGGGGACAGGGGAGCAATCAGCCCCAGCATTTT. Its translation is CSASGGQGSNQPQHF.

This clonotype was found a few times. This chain joins TRBV5-1 and TRBJ2-4; 11 bases map to TRBD2. The CDR3 loop spans 14 amino acids. V lost 2 bases and J lost 8; bases outside the gene matches: 3. Germline V lookup: CDR1 SGHRS, CDR2 YFSETQ. CDR3 DNA: TGCGCCAGCAGCTTACTAGCGGGAGAGGACATTCAGTACTTC. Residues: CASSLLAGEDIQYF. The variable domain in full, completed from reference TRBV5-1 and TRBJ2-4, reads KAGVTQTPRYLIKTRGQQVTLSCSPISGHRSVSWYQQTPGQGLQFLFEYFSETQRNKGNFPGRFSGRQFSNSRSEMNVSTLELGDSALYLCASSLLAGEDIQYFGAGTRLSVL.

This clonotype was recorded at least ten times. The chain uses TRBV5-1 and TRBJ1-5; D unclear. Trimming cost V 0 bases and J 7 bases, with 8 bases left between them. CDR1 and CDR2 from the germline V gene are SGHRS and YFSETQ. CDR3 length: 13 amino acids. The chain's CDR3 is CASSLELDQPQHF. The CDR3 region has the DNA TGCGCCAGCAGCTTGGAGTTGGACCAGCCCCAGCATTTT.

V usage is TRBV11-2 and J usage is TRBJ2-1; 12 bases are shared with TRBD2. The length of the CDR3 is 15 residues. Germline V CDR1 and CDR2: SGHAT, FQNNGV. V dropped 5 bases and J dropped 6; count of bases not matched to a gene: 5. The CDR3 DNA follows: TGTGCCAGCAGCGCCCTAGCGGGAGGGACCAATGAGCAGTTCTTC. This codes for CASSALAGGTNEQFF.

Only a few counts were recorded for this clonotype. This rearrangement joins TRBV11-2 to TRBJ2-2, with D hard to call. This CDR3 region has 14 residues. Germline-derived CDR1 and CDR2 are SGHAT and FQNNGV. V lost 1 base and J lost 6, with 9 bases in between. Written as DNA, the CDR3 is TGTGCCAGCAGCTTAGTTTCCAGCCCCGGGGAGCTGTTTTTT. Translation: CASSLVSSPGELFF.

Many counts were recorded for this clonotype. This sequence joins TRBV12-3 or TRBV12-4 and TRBJ2-3; D may be TRBD2 (6 bases). V lost 7 bases and J lost 4, with 9 bases in between. There are 12 residues in the CDR3. In DNA, the CDR3 is TGTGCCAGCAACTTAGCGGCAGATACGCAGTATTTT. Its translation is CASNLAADTQYF.

This clonotype was counted at least ten times. This chain connects TRBV28 to TRBJ2-1, with 7 bases fitting TRBD2. This CDR3 has 15 amino acids. V shed 2 bases, J shed 3 bases, and the junction held 4 bases outside the gene matches. From germline, CDR1 is MDHEN and CDR2 SYDVKM. The CDR3 is CASSLGLVYYNEQFF. For the CDR3, the DNA is TGTGCCAGCAGTTTAGGACTAGTTTACTACAATGAGCAGTTCTTC.

This clonotype was picked up a small number of times. This chain joins TRBV11-2 and TRBJ2-2, with 7 bases identical to TRBD2. Losses at the gene ends were 4 bases for V and 4 bases for J; bases not matched to a gene: 9. There are 16 residues in the CDR3. CDR1 and CDR2 from the germline V gene are SGHAT and FQNNGV. CDR3 DNA sequence: TGTGCCAGCAGCTCAATAAGCGGGAACGGCACCGGGGAGCTGTTTTTT. Protein product: CASSSISGNGTGELFF.

In this sample, this clonotype turned up a few times. The rearrangement joins TRBV7-9 to TRBJ2-1, with 7 bases matching TRBD2. Germline V gene data show CDR1 as SEHNR and CDR2 as FQNEAQ (reference sequence). Trimming removed 5 bases from V and 3 bases from J; junction bases left unmatched: 7. The CDR3 has 15 residues. The CDR3 region is CASSPVREGYNEQFF. The CDR3 DNA is TGTGCCAGCAGCCCAGTAAGGGAGGGCTACAATGAGCAGTTCTTC.

This clonotype was seen repeatedly, ten times or more. The chain is built from TRBV28 and TRBJ2-7; 7 bases line up with TRBD1. CDR3 size: 14 residues. V lost 5 bases, J lost 8 bases, and 12 bases stayed unmatched. CDR1 is MDHEN, CDR2 SYDVKM, per germline. Here the CDR3 DNA reads TGTGCCAGCAGTCCTGGGGACAGATTATCACAGCAGTACTTC. This sequence encodes CASSPGDRLSQQYF.

In its sample, this clonotype was seen many times. The gene calls are TRBV27 and TRBJ1-2; TRBD1 might be the D (5 bases). Germline loops: CDR1 MNHEY, CDR2 SMNVEV (reference sequence). The CDR3 is 14 residues long. V was clipped by 5 bases and J by 7 bases, with 17 bases between them. CDR3 in amino acids: CASSPSGGSSGYTF. CDR3 DNA sequence: TGTGCCAGCAGTCCGAGTGGGGGTTCTAGTGGCTACACCTTC.

This clonotype has a count of ten or more. The rearrangement links TRBV3-1 to TRBJ1-2; TRBD1 matches at 7 bases. With V trimmed by 3 bases and J by 2 bases, 6 bases remained unmatched. The CDR3 has 15 residues. The germline CDR1 and CDR2 sequences are LGHDT and YNNKEL (reference sequence). CDR3 sequence: CASSHSGGVNYGYTF. In DNA form, the CDR3 reads TGTGCCAGCAGCCATTCAGGGGGAGTCAACTATGGCTACACCTTC.

This clonotype was seen at least ten times. The V gene is TRBV12-3 or TRBV12-4, the J gene TRBJ2-3, with a weak D call TRBD2 (5 bases). This CDR3 is 13 amino acids long. V lost 4 bases and J lost 6, with 11 bases in between. In nucleotides, the CDR3 is TGTGCCAGCAGTTCGGGCGGGCAGGATACGCAGTATTTT. This sequence encodes CASSSGGQDTQYF.

On this clonotype: A single base separates this from a much larger clone, so it may be a read error. The genes are TRBV6-5 and TRBJ2-3; D is unclear. CDR1 and CDR2 (germline): MNHEY, SVGAGI. The length of the CDR3 is 11 residues. Trimming stripped 6 bases from V and 4 bases from J, with 5 bases between. CDR3 sequence (DNA): TGTGCCAGCAGCCACTCAGATACGCAGTATTTT. It specifies CASSHSDTQYF.

There are many counts of this clonotype. The CDR3 region is CASLGGQETQYF. As DNA, the CDR3 is TGTGCCAGCCTCGGCGGGCAAGAGACCCAGTACTTC. The V and J genes are TRBV11-2 and TRBJ2-5, with D possibly matching TRBD2 (5 bases). V was cut by 8 bases and J by 2 bases, with 9 bases left in between. Germline CDR1 and CDR2: SGHAT and FQNNGV. This CDR3 is 12 amino acids long.

This clonotype has a count of ten or more. The junction shows a germline mismatch at one end, possibly a read error. The chain uses TRBV5-1 and TRBJ2-1; TRBD2 matches at 9 bases. The length of the CDR3 is 15 residues. Germline V gene sequence: CDR1 SGHRS, CDR2 YFSETQ. CDR3 sequence reads: CASSFSGSSYNEQFF. CDR3 DNA sequence: TGTGCCAGCAGCTTTAGCGGGAGCTCCTACAATGAGCAGTTCTTC.

This clonotype was seen ten or more times. V gene TRBV12-3 or TRBV12-4 combines with J gene TRBJ2-3; D possibly corresponds to TRBD2 (6 bases). The CDR3 runs to 14 residues. The germline V and J ends were trimmed by 0 bases and 11 bases, with 15 bases remaining between them. CDR3 in amino acids: CASSLALWGGEQYF. CDR3 nucleotide sequence: TGTGCCAGCAGTTTAGCGCTTTGGGGAGGAGAGCAGTATTTT.

This clonotype was recorded many times. The chain has TRBV29-1 and TRBJ1-1; no clear D. Germline V gives CDR1 SQVTM, CDR2 ANQGSEA. There are 13 residues in the CDR3. The germline V and J ends were trimmed by 7 bases and 1 base, with 13 bases remaining between them. CDR3 DNA: TGCAGCGCCCAGAAATTGGAGAACACTGAAGCTTTCTTT. Its translation is CSAQKLENTEAFF. Combining the CDR3 with reference TRBV29-1 and TRBJ1-1 gives the whole variable domain SAVISQKPSRDICQRGTSLTIQCQVDSQVTMMFWYRQQPGQSLTLIATANQGSEATYESGFVIDKFPISRPNLTFSTLTVSNMSPEDSSIYLCSAQKLENTEAFFGQGTRLTVV.

This clonotype was recorded a few times. The chain recombines TRBV6-1 with TRBJ1-3; weak D call: TRBD1 (5 bases). V was pared by 8 bases and J by 4 bases, with 12 bases between. The length of the CDR3 is 13 residues. CDR1 and CDR2 (germline): MNHNS, SASEGT. The CDR3 spells CASRGSGGNTIYF. CDR3 nucleotide sequence: TGTGCCAGCCGAGGTTCAGGGGGAAACACCATATATTTT.

This clonotype came up a few times. V is TRBV15 and J is TRBJ1-5; 11 nucleotides agree with TRBD1. The ends lost 5 bases at V and 4 bases at J; junction bases unmatched: 4. The germline gives CDR1 LNHNV, CDR2 YYDKDF (reference sequence). There are 15 residues in the CDR3. The CDR3 reads CATSGGQGANQPQHF. As DNA, the CDR3 is TGTGCCACCAGCGGTGGACAGGGGGCAAATCAGCCCCAGCATTTT.